This entry describes one T cell receptor beta chain. The V segment lost 5 bases and the J segment 3 bases; nucleotides outside the gene matches: 2. The CDR3 consists of 14 residues. The germline CDR1 and CDR2 sequences are SGHNT and YENEEA. The source of the sample is a study of OX40 agonist ivuxolimab in advanced cancers. Study in general: Patients receiving dose escalation had hepatocellular carcinoma, melanoma, renal cell or head and neck cancer.

TCRdb's table, derived via immunoSEQ multiplex PCR, lists solely in-frame clones and lacks some. The repertoire holds about 54,000 clones, with approximately 90% as singletons. This rearrangement joins TRBV11-3 to TRBJ2-1, with 9 bases identical to TRBD2. The clonotype originates from an adult with an advanced solid tumor such as melanoma, head and neck, liver or kidney cancer. The starting material was CD4+ or CD8+ T cells sorted from blood, obtained in a trial of the OX40 agonist ivuxolimab. CDR3 sequence: CASSAGGDYNEQFF. CDR3 DNA: TGTGCCAGCAGCGCGGGGGGGGACTACAATGAGCAGTTCTTC.